The 31 T cell receptor beta chains listed next were all sequenced from one sample in a study of T-cell memory formation after mild COVID-19. Each CDR3 protein is one row after TCRdb ran MiXCR on the 5' RACE reads. Seen here are around 300,000 distinct CDR3 sequences, approximately 19% observed once, and the top ten hold about 21%. Sequenced input: PBMCs or a T cell subset sorted from them (not recorded which). These receptors were obtained from a young man who had mild COVID-19 (a few samples of this study predate the infection). Cell type and time point are not known.

The J gene is TRBJ2-7, the V gene TRBV5-1; perhaps TRBD2 as D (6 bases). V was trimmed by 0 bases and J by 5 bases, leaving 12 bases between them. The CDR3 contains 14 residues. Germline values: CDR1 SGHRS, CDR2 YFSETQ. CDR3: CASSLGSSDHEQYV. CDR3 DNA sequence: TGCGCCAGCAGCTTGGGTTCTAGCGACCACGAGCAGTACGTC.

V gene TRBV6-2 or TRBV6-3 combines with J gene TRBJ1-5, with a possible D match to TRBD1 (5 bases). The V gene's germline CDR1 is MNHEY and CDR2 SVGEGT. The V gene lost 8 bases and the J gene lost 0 bases, with 17 bases spanning the gap. The CDR3 runs to 16 residues. The DNA of the CDR3 is TGTGCCAGCGATAGGCGACAGAGATATAGCAATCAGCCCCAGCATTTT. This encodes CASDRRQRYSNQPQHF.

The chain joins TRBV20-1 to TRBJ1-1; D ambiguous. CDR1 is DFQATT, CDR2 SNEGSKA, per germline (reference sequence). This CDR3 contains 14 residues. V lost 1 base, J lost 3 bases, and 12 bases lay in between. CDR3 coding DNA: TGCAGTGCTAGAGGGGTTTGGTCGGACACTGAAGCTTTCTTT. Its translation: CSARGVWSDTEAFF.

This clonotype was counted once. One junction end disagrees with the germline gene, perhaps due to a read error. This rearrangement joins TRBV3-1 to TRBJ2-2; D unresolved. Germline V CDR1 and CDR2: LGHDT, YNNKEL (reference sequence). This CDR3 contains 13 residues. The CDR3 nucleotides read TGTGCCAGCAGCCAAGGGAACACCGTGGAGCTGTTTTTT. Translating gives CASSQGNTVELFF.

The chain employs TRBV7-3 and TRBJ2-3, with 8 bases lining up with TRBD2. Trimming removed 5 bases from V and 2 bases from J; junction bases left unmatched: 6. From germline, CDR1 is SGHTA and CDR2 FQGTGA. CDR3 length: 15 residues. CDR3 nucleotides: TGTGCCAGCAGCCGGGGGGGCCCCTTCACAGATACGCAGTATTTT. This gives the protein CASSRGGPFTDTQYF.

The chain uses TRBV7-3 and TRBJ2-2, with D tentatively TRBD2 (6 bases). CDR3 size: 16 residues. The germline V gene encodes CDR1 SGHTA and CDR2 FQGTGA. The V end was cut by 6 bases, the J end by 5 bases, with 19 bases between. CDR3 DNA sequence: TGTGCCAGCAGTCCCACGACTGGTGCGGGGACCGGGGAGCTGTTTTTT. It yields the protein CASSPTTGAGTGELFF.

The rearrangement links TRBV6-5 to TRBJ1-2, with unresolved D. The germline V and J ends were trimmed by 6 bases and 8 bases, with 13 bases remaining between them. This CDR3 spans 12 amino acids. Per the germline V gene, CDR1 is MNHEY and CDR2 is SVGAGI. The CDR3 sequence: CASSPRGFGYTF. As DNA, the CDR3 is TGTGCCAGCAGCCCTCGGGGATTCGGCTACACCTTC.

The chain is built from TRBV4-1 and TRBJ2-7, with D maybe TRBD1 (5 bases). Trimming stripped 2 bases from V and 5 bases from J, with 16 bases between. This CDR3 comprises 15 residues. In germline, CDR1 is MGHRA, CDR2 YSYEKL. CDR3 loop: CASSQYPGRVDEQYF. In DNA, the CDR3 is TGCGCCAGCAGCCAATACCCAGGCAGGGTCGACGAGCAGTACTTC.

This clonotype was seen a few times. The V call is TRBV5-6, the J call TRBJ1-2; tentative D call: TRBD1 (6 bases). Germline loops: CDR1 SGHDT, CDR2 YYEEEE. The ends were cut back, 0 bases at V and 4 bases at J, with 25 bases in the middle. The CDR3 consists of 19 residues. CDR3 residues: CASSLAGEDRRRPGYGYTF. The CDR3 region has the DNA TGTGCCAGCAGCTTGGCCGGGGAGGACAGAAGACGCCCCGGCTATGGCTACACCTTC.

This clonotype was counted a single time. This may be a read error, as it is one base from a much larger clone. This rearrangement joins TRBV5-1 to TRBJ2-1; TRBD1 is a possible D gene (5 bases). Looked up from germline, CDR1 is SGHRS and CDR2 is YFSETQ. Trimming took 0 bases from V and 3 from J, leaving 7 bases between them. The CDR3 sequence is 14 residues long. Here the CDR3 DNA reads TGCGCCAGCAGCTTGGAACAGGTCTACAATGAGCAGTTCTTC. Protein sequence: CASSLEQVYNEQFF.

V and J are TRBV4-3 and TRBJ2-1; a possible D gene is TRBD2 (6 bases). The CDR3 consists of 16 residues. In germline, CDR1 is LGHNA, CDR2 YSLEER. Trimming shortened V by 4 bases and J by 8 bases, and 21 bases separated the two germline ends. DNA of the CDR3: TGCGCCAGCAGCCGCCCGCGGGCGGGGCTTGATCATGAGCAGTTCTTC. Protein sequence: CASSRPRAGLDHEQFF.

The chain joins TRBV29-1 to TRBJ2-3, with no clear D. The germline V gene encodes CDR1 SQVTM and CDR2 ANQGSEA. The V and J ends lost 0 bases and 3 bases respectively, with 10 bases between them. The CDR3 extends over 14 amino acids. The CDR3 spells CSVEDLLGTDTQYF. CDR3 in DNA: TGCAGCGTTGAAGATCTCTTGGGGACAGATACGCAGTATTTT.

The CDR3 nucleotides read TGTGCCAGCAGCCCCTGGGCCTCCCAGAACACTGAAGCTTTCTTT. Its protein is CASSPWASQNTEAFF. This chain uses TRBV7-6 with TRBJ1-1; no clear D. Germline CDR1 SGHVS, CDR2 FNYEAQ. Trimming cost V 5 bases and J 1 base, with 14 bases left between them. The CDR3 is made up of 15 amino acids.

This clonotype was detected a few times. The chain uses TRBV18 and TRBJ2-3, with 7 bases that match TRBD2. This CDR3 has 16 residues. Germline assignment: CDR1 KGHSH and CDR2 LQKENI. After removal of 0 bases from V and 5 bases from J, the junction contained 8 bases not matched to a gene. The CDR3 spells CASSPPAPGRVDTQYF. The CDR3 DNA sequence: TGTGCCAGCTCACCACCGGCCCCTGGGAGGGTAGATACGCAGTATTTT.

A few counts support this clonotype. J is TRBJ1-5 and V is TRBV28; D call uncertain. This CDR3 contains 18 residues. Germline CDR1 reads MDHEN; CDR2 reads SYDVKM. Deletions cut 5 bases from V and 0 bases from J, with 20 bases between. CDR3 residues: CASSLASGPSYSNQPQHF. The CDR3 coding sequence is TGTGCCAGCAGTCTGGCGTCCGGTCCGTCATATAGCAATCAGCCCCAGCATTTT.

This clonotype has more than one count but fewer than ten. This chain joins TRBV29-1 and TRBJ1-1, with 7 bases fitting TRBD1. The CDR3 runs 14 residues. Germline V gene sequence: CDR1 SQVTM, CDR2 ANQGSEA. V lost 6 bases and J lost 3; bases outside the gene matches: 10. The CDR3 reads CSVNRGFVDTEAFF. In DNA form, the CDR3 reads TGCAGCGTAAACAGGGGATTCGTAGACACTGAAGCTTTCTTT.

At least ten counts were recorded for this clonotype. J is TRBJ2-2 and V is TRBV5-1; possibly TRBD1 for D (6 bases). The CDR3 is 13 residues long. The germline CDR1 and CDR2 sequences are SGHRS and YFSETQ. Trimming left V 4 bases short and J 4 bases short, with 8 bases between. CDR3 protein: CASSVDSTGELFF. In nucleotides, the CDR3 is TGCGCCAGCAGCGTGGACAGCACCGGGGAGCTGTTTTTT. Full variable domain (remainder filled in from reference TRBV5-1 and TRBJ2-2): KAGVTQTPRYLIKTRGQQVTLSCSPISGHRSVSWYQQTPGQGLQFLFEYFSETQRNKGNFPGRFSGRQFSNSRSEMNVSTLELGDSALYLCASSVDSTGELFFGEGSRLTVL.

This clonotype was observed many times. This chain joins TRBV7-3 and TRBJ2-3; the D is unclear. V lost 2 bases to trimming and J lost 5 bases, with 11 bases between them. Germline V CDR1 and CDR2: SGHTA, FQGTGA. CDR3 length: 14 amino acids. CDR3 region: CASSLSPAKDTQYF. The DNA for the CDR3 is TGTGCCAGCAGCTTATCTCCAGCGAAAGATACGCAGTATTTT. Full variable domain (outside the CDR3, taken from reference TRBV7-3 and TRBJ2-3): GAGVSQTPSNKVTEKGKYVELRCDPISGHTALYWYRQSLGQGPEFLIYFQGTGAADDSGLPNDRFFAVRPEGSVSTLKIQRTERGDSAVYLCASSLSPAKDTQYFGPGTRLTVL.

This clonotype was detected a few times. This chain joins TRBV4-3 and TRBJ2-3, with 7 bases aligning to TRBD2. V was clipped by 0 bases and J by 0 bases; unmatched bases: 6. In germline, CDR1 is LGHNA, CDR2 YSLEER. The CDR3 runs to 17 residues. The CDR3 nucleotides are TGCGCCAGCAGCCAAGAGGGGAGGGCGGTTAGCACAGATACGCAGTATTTT. Translated, it gives CASSQEGRAVSTDTQYF.

This chain connects TRBV9 to TRBJ2-3; 9 positions match TRBD2. This CDR3 is built from 17 residues. Trimming took 3 bases from V and 4 from J; bases not matched to a gene: 12. CDR1 and CDR2 from the germline V gene are SGDLS and YYNGEE. The CDR3 DNA is TGTGCCAGCAGCGCTAGGGGGCTAGCGGGGTCCTCAGATACGCAGTATTTT. As protein: CASSARGLAGSSDTQYF.

The V call is TRBV4-3, the J call TRBJ2-7, with 9 bases lining up with TRBD1. This CDR3 region has 15 residues. V lost 0 bases and J lost 2; bases outside the gene matches: 2. Germline CDR1 and CDR2: LGHNA and YSLEER. The CDR3, as DNA: TGCGCCAGCAGCCAAGATCACAGGGGGCCCTACGAGCAGTACTTC. Translation gives CASSQDHRGPYEQYF.

The J gene is TRBJ1-2, the V gene TRBV12-3 or TRBV12-4; D uncertain. This CDR3 spans 12 amino acids. Trimming took 3 bases from V and 6 from J, leaving 8 bases between them. The CDR3 bases are TGTGCCAGCAGTTTTAGTCGAAATGGCTACACCTTC. The encoded protein is CASSFSRNGYTF.

There are a few counts of this clonotype. This chain links TRBV5-1 with TRBJ2-7; D is uncertain. V lost 0 bases and J lost 6, with 13 bases in between. The V gene's germline CDR1 is SGHRS and CDR2 YFSETQ. The length of the CDR3 is 14 residues. CDR3: CASSLEPWGTEQYV. The DNA of the CDR3 is TGCGCCAGCAGCTTGGAACCCTGGGGAACCGAGCAGTACGTC.

This clonotype was observed a handful of times. The CDR3 protein is CASSTTGTGADTQYF. CDR3 bases: TGTGCCAGCAGCACTACCGGGACAGGGGCCGATACGCAGTATTTT. The chain employs TRBV7-2 and TRBJ2-3, with 10 positions matching TRBD1. This CDR3 spans 15 amino acids. J was trimmed by 6 bases and V by 5 bases; bases with no gene match: 8. Germline CDR1 reads SGHTA; CDR2 reads FQGNSA.

The CDR3 coding sequence is TGTGCCAGCAGCTTAGGGACAGGGGGCAACGGCTACACCTTC. It specifies CASSLGTGGNGYTF. This chain joins TRBV5-5 and TRBJ1-2; 12 positions match TRBD1. This CDR3 has 14 residues. With 2 bases clipped from V and 8 bases from J, the junction kept 4 bases outside the gene matches. Germline CDR1 and CDR2: SGHKS and YYEKEE (reference sequence).

The chain combines TRBV11-2 with TRBJ2-2; 7 bases fit TRBD1. Germline CDR1 and CDR2: SGHAT and FQNNGV. This CDR3 is 15 amino acids long. With 5 bases clipped from V and 1 base from J, the junction kept 4 bases outside the gene matches. This CDR3 reads CASSRGQMNTGELFF. CDR3 nucleotides: TGTGCCAGCAGCCGGGGACAGATGAACACCGGGGAGCTGTTTTTT. The full variable domain, with the rest looked up from reference TRBV11-2 and TRBJ2-2, is EAGVAQSPRYKIIEKRQSVAFWCNPISGHATLYWYQQILGQGPKLLIQFQNNGVVDDSQLPKDRFSAERLKGVDSTLKIQPAKLEDSAVYLCASSRGQMNTGELFFGEGSRLTVL.

V gene TRBV24-1 combines with J gene TRBJ2-5; D uncertain. This CDR3 region has 13 residues. In germline, CDR1 is KGHDR, CDR2 SFDVKD. The V end lost 4 bases, the J end lost 9 bases, and 14 bases lay between the germline ends. The chain's CDR3 is CATSETNRSPQYF. The DNA for the CDR3 is TGTGCCACCAGTGAGACAAATCGGAGTCCCCAGTACTTC.

CDR3 in DNA: TGTGCCAGCAGCTCGGGGGGATTGGATGGCTACACCTTC. This gives the protein CASSSGGLDGYTF. The V gene is TRBV7-2, the J gene TRBJ1-2; D may be TRBD1 (5 bases). Trimming pared 4 bases from V and 6 bases from J, leaving 12 bases between. This CDR3 contains 13 residues. Germline V gene lookup returns CDR1 SGHTA and CDR2 FQGNSA.

This clonotype was observed a handful of times. CDR3 DNA sequence: TGTGCCAGCAGCCCGACTAGCGGTTACAATGAGCAGTTCTTC. Protein product: CASSPTSGYNEQFF. The V and J genes are TRBV12-3 or TRBV12-4 and TRBJ2-1; TRBD2 agrees at 9 bases. This CDR3 has 14 amino acids. With 6 bases clipped from V and 4 bases from J, the junction kept 4 bases outside the gene matches.

This clonotype occurred once. The chain combines TRBV5-4 with TRBJ2-7, with 7 bases matching TRBD1. Germline V gives CDR1 SGHNT, CDR2 YYREEE (reference sequence). The CDR3 covers 15 residues. V was clipped by 2 bases and J by 4 bases; unmatched bases: 9. CDR3 loop: CASSFGRQGGYEQYF. CDR3 coding DNA: TGTGCCAGCAGCTTTGGTCGACAGGGTGGGTACGAGCAGTACTTC.

The chain joins TRBV6-1 to TRBJ1-2, with D possibly being TRBD1 (5 bases). The CDR3 contains 13 residues. V gave up 6 bases and J gave up 8 bases, with 16 bases separating them. Germline V gene data show CDR1 as MNHNS and CDR2 as SASEGT. The CDR3 sequence: CASRGAGYGGYTF. The CDR3 bases are TGTGCCAGCAGGGGAGCAGGGTACGGCGGCTACACCTTC.